The T cell receptor beta chain described here comes from a study of blood T cell repertoires in COVID-19. After removal of 3 bases from V and 2 bases from J, the junction contained 6 bases not matched to a gene. The CDR3 consists of 15 residues. In germline, CDR1 is SGHKS, CDR2 YYEKEE (reference sequence). Sequencing was performed with immunoSEQ multiplex PCR; in TCRdb, only in-frame clones are kept and a portion is missing. The sample carries around 140,000 clones, about 86% recorded once. The material sequenced was peripheral blood. This TCR derives from a woman in her 50s with active or convalescent COVID-19. The rearrangement joins TRBV5-5 to TRBJ1-2; the match to TRBD1 covers 8 bases. The CDR3, as DNA: TGTGCCAGCAGCTCCGAAAACAGGGGGAACTATGGCTACACCTTC. Amino acids: CASSSENRGNYGYTF.